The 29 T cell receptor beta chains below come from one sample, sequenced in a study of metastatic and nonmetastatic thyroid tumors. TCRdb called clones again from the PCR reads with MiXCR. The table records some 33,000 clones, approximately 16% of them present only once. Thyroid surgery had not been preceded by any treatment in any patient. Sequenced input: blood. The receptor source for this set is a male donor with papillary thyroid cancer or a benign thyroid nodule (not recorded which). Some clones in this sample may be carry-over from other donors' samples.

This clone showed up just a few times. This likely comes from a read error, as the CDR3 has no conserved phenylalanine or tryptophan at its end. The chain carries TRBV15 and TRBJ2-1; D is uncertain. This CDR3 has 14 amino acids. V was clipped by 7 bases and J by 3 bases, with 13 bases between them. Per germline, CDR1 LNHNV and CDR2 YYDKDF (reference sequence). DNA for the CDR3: TGTGCCACCACCCTGGGCGCAGGCTACAATGAGCAGTTCTCC. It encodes CATTLGAGYNEQFS.

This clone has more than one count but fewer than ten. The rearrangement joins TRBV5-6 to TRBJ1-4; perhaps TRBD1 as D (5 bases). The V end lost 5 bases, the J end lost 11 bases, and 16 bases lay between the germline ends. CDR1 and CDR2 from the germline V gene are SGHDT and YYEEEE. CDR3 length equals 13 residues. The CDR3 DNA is TGTGCCAGCAGTCCTGACGGGGGGTGGAAACTGTTTTTT. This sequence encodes CASSPDGGWKLFF.

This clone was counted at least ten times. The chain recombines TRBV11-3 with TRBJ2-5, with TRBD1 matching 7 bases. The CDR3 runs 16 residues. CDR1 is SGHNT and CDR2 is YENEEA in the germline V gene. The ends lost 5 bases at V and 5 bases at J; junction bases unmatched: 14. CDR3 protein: CASSPDRAPPTETQYF. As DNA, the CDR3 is TGTGCCAGCAGCCCTGACAGGGCCCCCCCCACGGAGACCCAGTACTTC.

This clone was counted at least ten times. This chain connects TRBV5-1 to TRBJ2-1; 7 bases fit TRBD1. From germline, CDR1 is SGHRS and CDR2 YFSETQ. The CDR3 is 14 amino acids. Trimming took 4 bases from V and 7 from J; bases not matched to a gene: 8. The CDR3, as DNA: TGCGCCAGCAGCCCATCACAGGGGTTGAATGAGCAGTTCTTC. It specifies CASSPSQGLNEQFF.

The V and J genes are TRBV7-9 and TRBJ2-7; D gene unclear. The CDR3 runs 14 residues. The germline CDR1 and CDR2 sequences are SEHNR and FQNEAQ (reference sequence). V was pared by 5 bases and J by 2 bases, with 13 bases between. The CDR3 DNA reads TGTGCCAGCAGCCCAAGGGTGGGAACCTACGAGCAGTACTTC. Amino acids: CASSPRVGTYEQYF.

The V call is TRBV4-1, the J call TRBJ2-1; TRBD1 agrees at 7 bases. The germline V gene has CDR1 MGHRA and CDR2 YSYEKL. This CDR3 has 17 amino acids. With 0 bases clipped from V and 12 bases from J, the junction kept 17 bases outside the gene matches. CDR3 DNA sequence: TGCGCCAGCAGCCAAGATGGTGTCAGACAGGGCATTTATGGGCAGTTCTTC. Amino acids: CASSQDGVRQGIYGQFF.

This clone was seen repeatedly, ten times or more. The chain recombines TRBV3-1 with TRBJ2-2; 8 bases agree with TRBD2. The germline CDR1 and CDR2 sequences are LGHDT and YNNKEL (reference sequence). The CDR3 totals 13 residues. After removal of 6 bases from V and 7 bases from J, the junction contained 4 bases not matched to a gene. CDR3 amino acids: CASSQGLGGELFF. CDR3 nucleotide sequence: TGTGCCAGCAGTCAGGGACTAGGCGGGGAGCTGTTTTTT.

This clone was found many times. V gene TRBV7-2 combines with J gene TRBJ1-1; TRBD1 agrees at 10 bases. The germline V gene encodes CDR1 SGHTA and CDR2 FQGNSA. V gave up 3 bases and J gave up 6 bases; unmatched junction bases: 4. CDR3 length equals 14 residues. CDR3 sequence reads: CASSLRQGAPEAFF. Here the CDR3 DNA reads TGTGCCAGCAGCTTGCGACAGGGGGCCCCTGAAGCTTTCTTT.

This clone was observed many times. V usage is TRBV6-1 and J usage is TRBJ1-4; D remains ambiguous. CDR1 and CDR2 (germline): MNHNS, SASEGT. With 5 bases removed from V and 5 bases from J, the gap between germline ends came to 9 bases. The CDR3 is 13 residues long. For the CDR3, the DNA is TGTGCCAGCAGTTATAGGGTAAATGAAAAACTGTTTTTT. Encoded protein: CASSYRVNEKLFF.

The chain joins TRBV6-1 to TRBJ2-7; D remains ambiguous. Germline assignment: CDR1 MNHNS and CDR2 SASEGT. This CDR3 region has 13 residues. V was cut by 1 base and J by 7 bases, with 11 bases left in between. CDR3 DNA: TGTGCCAGCAGTGAAGTGAGACCTGGGGAGCAGTACTTC. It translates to CASSEVRPGEQYF.

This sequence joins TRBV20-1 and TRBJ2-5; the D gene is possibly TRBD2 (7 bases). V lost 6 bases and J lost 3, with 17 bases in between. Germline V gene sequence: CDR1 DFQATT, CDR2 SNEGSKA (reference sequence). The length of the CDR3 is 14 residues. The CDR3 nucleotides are TGCAGTGCGTCACTCAGGGAGGGGGAAGAGACCCAGTACTTC. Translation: CSASLREGEETQYF.

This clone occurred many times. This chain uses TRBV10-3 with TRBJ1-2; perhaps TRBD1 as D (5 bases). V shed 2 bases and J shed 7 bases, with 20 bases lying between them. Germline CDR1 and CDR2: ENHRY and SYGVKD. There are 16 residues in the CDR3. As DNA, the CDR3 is TGTGCCATCAGTGAGCGGCAGAAACAAGGGGCGCGTGGCTACACCTTC. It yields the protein CAISERQKQGARGYTF.

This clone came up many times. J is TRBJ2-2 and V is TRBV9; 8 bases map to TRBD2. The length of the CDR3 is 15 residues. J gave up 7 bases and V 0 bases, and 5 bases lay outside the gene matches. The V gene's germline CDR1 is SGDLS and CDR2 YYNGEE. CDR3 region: CASSVATSGDGELFF. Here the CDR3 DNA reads TGTGCCAGCAGCGTAGCTACTAGCGGAGACGGGGAGCTGTTTTTT. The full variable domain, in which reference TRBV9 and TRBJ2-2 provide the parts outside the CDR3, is DSGVTQTPKHLITATGQRVTLRCSPRSGDLSVYWYQQSLDQGLQFLIQYYNGEERAKGNILERFSAQQFPDLHSELNLSSLELGDSALYFCASSVATSGDGELFFGEGSRLTVL.

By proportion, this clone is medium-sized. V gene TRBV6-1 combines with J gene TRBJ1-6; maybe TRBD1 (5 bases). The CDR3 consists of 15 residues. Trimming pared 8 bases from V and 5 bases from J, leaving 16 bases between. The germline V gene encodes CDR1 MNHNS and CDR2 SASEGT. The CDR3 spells CASGSRAADNSPLHF. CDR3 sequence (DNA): TGTGCCAGCGGATCCAGGGCGGCGGATAATTCACCCCTCCACTTT.

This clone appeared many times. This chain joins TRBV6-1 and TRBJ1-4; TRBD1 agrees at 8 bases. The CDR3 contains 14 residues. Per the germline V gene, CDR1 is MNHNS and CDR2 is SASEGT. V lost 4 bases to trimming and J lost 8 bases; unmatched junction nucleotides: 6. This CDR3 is CASSARTGYEKLFF. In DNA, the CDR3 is TGTGCCAGCAGTGCCCGGACAGGGTACGAAAAACTGTTTTTT.

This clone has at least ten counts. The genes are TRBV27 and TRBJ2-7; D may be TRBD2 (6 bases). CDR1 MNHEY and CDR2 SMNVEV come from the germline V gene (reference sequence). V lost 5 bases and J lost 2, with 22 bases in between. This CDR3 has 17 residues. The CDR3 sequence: CASSPTGRGTLTYEQYF. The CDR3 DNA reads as TGTGCCAGCAGTCCCACCGGGAGAGGGACTCTTACCTACGAGCAGTACTTC.

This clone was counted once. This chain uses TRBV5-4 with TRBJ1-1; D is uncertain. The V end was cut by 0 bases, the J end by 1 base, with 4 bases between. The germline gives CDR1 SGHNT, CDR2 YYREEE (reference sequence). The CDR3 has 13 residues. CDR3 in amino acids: CASSLAGNTEAFF. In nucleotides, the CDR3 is TGTGCCAGCAGCTTGGCAGGGAACACTGAAGCTTTCTTT.

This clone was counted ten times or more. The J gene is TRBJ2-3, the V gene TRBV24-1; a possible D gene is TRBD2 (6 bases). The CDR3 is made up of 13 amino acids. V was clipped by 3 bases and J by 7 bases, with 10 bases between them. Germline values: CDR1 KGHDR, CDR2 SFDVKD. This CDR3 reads CATSDGGRNTQYF. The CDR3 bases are TGTGCCACCAGTGATGGGGGGAGGAATACGCAGTATTTT.

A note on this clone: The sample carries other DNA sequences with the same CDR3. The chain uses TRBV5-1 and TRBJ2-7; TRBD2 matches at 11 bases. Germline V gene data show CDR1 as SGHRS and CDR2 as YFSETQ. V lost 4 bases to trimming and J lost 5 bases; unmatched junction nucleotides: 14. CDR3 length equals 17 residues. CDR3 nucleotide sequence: TGCGCCAGCAGCCTGGGTCCCCGACTAGCGGGATCGGACGAGCAGTACTTC. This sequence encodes CASSLGPRLAGSDEQYF. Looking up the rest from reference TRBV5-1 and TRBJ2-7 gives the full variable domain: KAGVTQTPRYLIKTRGQQVTLSCSPISGHRSVSWYQQTPGQGLQFLFEYFSETQRNKGNFPGRFSGRQFSNSRSEMNVSTLELGDSALYLCASSLGPRLAGSDEQYFGPGTRLTVT.

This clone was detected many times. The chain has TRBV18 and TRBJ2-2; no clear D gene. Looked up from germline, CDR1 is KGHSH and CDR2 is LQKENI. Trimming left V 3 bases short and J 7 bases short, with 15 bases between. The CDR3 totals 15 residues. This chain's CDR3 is CASSPEDQNGGELFF. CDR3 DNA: TGTGCCAGCTCACCCGAGGACCAAAACGGCGGGGAGCTGTTTTTT.

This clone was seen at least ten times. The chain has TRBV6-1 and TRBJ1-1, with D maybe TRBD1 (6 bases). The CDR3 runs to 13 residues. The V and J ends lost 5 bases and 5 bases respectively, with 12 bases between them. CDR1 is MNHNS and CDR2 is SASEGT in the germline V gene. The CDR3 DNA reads TGTGCCAGCAGTACCCACAGGGAGACTGAAGCTTTCTTT. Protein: CASSTHRETEAFF.

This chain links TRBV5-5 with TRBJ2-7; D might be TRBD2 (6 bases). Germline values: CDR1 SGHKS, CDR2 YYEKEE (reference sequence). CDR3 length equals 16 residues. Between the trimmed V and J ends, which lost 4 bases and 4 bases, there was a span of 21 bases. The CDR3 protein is CASSRGLKVGTYEQYF. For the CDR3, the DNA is TGTGCCAGCAGCCGGGGACTTAAAGTGGGTACTTACGAGCAGTACTTC.

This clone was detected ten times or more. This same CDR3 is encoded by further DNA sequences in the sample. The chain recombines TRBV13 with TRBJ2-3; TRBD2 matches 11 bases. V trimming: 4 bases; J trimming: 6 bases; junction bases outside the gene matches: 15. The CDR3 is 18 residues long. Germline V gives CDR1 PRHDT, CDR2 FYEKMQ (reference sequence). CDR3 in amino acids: CASSSAGLTSGKGDTQYF. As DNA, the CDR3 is TGTGCCAGCAGCTCCGCGGGATTGACTAGCGGGAAGGGGGATACGCAGTATTTT. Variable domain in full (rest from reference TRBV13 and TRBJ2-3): AAGVIQSPRHLIKEKRETATLKCYPIPRHDTVYWYQQGPGQDPQFLISFYEKMQSDKGSIPDRFSAQQFSDYHSELNMSSLELGDSALYFCASSSAGLTSGKGDTQYFGPGTRLTVL.

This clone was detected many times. DNA for the CDR3: TGTGCCAGCAGCGTAGCCCCTCTTGGGAGGACTGAAGCTTTCTTT. It encodes CASSVAPLGRTEAFF. V and J are TRBV9 and TRBJ1-1; no firm D call. The V gene lost 0 bases and the J gene lost 5 bases, with 14 bases spanning the gap. This CDR3 has 15 residues. Per the germline V gene, CDR1 is SGDLS and CDR2 is YYNGEE. The full variable domain, completed using reference TRBV9 and TRBJ1-1, is DSGVTQTPKHLITATGQRVTLRCSPRSGDLSVYWYQQSLDQGLQFLIQYYNGEERAKGNILERFSAQQFPDLHSELNLSSLELGDSALYFCASSVAPLGRTEAFFGQGTRLTVV.

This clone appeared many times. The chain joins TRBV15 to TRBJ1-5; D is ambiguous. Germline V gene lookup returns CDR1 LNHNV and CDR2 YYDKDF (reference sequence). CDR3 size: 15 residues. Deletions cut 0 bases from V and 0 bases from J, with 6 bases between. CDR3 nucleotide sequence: TGTGCCACCAGCAGAGATGGGAATAGCAATCAGCCCCAGCATTTT. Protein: CATSRDGNSNQPQHF.

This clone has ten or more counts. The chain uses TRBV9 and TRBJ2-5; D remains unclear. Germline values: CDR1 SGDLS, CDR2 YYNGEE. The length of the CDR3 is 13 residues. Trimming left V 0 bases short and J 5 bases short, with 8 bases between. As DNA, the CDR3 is TGTGCCAGCAGCGTAGGGGTGAGCGAGACCCAGTACTTC. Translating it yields CASSVGVSETQYF. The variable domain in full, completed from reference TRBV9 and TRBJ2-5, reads DSGVTQTPKHLITATGQRVTLRCSPRSGDLSVYWYQQSLDQGLQFLIQYYNGEERAKGNILERFSAQQFPDLHSELNLSSLELGDSALYFCASSVGVSETQYFGPGTRLLVL.

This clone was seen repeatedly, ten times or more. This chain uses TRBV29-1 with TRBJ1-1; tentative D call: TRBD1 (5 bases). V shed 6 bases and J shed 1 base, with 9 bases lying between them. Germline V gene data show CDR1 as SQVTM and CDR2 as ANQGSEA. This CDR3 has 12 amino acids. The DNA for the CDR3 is TGCAGCGTGGGGACGGGGAACACTGAAGCTTTCTTT. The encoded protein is CSVGTGNTEAFF. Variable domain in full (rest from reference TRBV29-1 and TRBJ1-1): SAVISQKPSRDICQRGTSLTIQCQVDSQVTMMFWYRQQPGQSLTLIATANQGSEATYESGFVIDKFPISRPNLTFSTLTVSNMSPEDSSIYLCSVGTGNTEAFFGQGTRLTVV.

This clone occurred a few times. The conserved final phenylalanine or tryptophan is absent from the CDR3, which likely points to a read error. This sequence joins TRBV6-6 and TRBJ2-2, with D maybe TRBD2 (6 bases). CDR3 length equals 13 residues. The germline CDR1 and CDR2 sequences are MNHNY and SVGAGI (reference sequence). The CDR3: CASSYGLSGGLFL. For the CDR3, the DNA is TGTGCCAGCAGTTACGGGCTTTCCGGGGGGCTGTTTCTT.

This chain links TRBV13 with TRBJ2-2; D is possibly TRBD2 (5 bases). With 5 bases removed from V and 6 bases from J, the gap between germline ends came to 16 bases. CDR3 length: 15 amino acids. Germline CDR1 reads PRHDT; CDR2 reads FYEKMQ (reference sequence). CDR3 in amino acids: CASSPPPGSAGELFF. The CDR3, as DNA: TGTGCCAGCAGCCCCCCCCCGGGGAGTGCCGGGGAGCTGTTTTTT.